Presented here are 6 T cell receptor beta chains from one specimen sequenced in a study of cytomegalovirus exposure and HLA in healthy donors. PCR amplification relied on 60 Vbeta primers (plus 13 Jbeta primers). Using immunoSEQ multiplex PCR, the repertoire was profiled, and TCRdb retains in-frame clones only, with some absent. The table includes about 130,000 clones, around two thirds detected once. The sample taken for sequencing was PBMCs. All receptors derive from a man aged 18 to 29 in good health and CMV-seropositive.

The J gene is TRBJ2-7, the V gene TRBV7-2, with D perhaps TRBD2 (5 bases). CDR1 SGHTA and CDR2 FQGNSA come from the germline V gene. CDR3 length equals 15 residues. Trimming removed 1 base at V and 0 bases at J, with 10 bases between. The CDR3, as DNA: TGTGCCAGCAGCTTAGAACCGGGGAGCTCCTACGAGCAGTACTTC. Protein: CASSLEPGSSYEQYF.

The chain links TRBV11-2 to TRBJ1-6; a possible D gene is TRBD1 (6 bases). The V gene's germline CDR1 is SGHAT and CDR2 FQNNGV. V was shortened by 5 bases and J by 5 bases, with 10 bases between the two germline ends. This CDR3 is 14 amino acids long. The CDR3 nucleotides are TGTGCCAGCAGCCCCCAGGGGAATAATTCACCCCTCCACTTT. Translation: CASSPQGNNSPLHF.

This clone has just a few counts. The J gene is TRBJ2-5, the V gene TRBV6-5; 7 nucleotides agree with TRBD1. The DNA end is a closer match to TRBJ2-7, so the J assignment may be wrong. This CDR3 comprises 15 residues. Germline assignment: CDR1 MNHEY and CDR2 SVGAGI. The CDR3 sequence is CASNPSGQSSYEQYF. CDR3 DNA sequence: TGTGCCAGCAATCCCTCGGGACAGAGCTCCTACGAGCAGTACTTC.

The rearrangement links TRBV28 to TRBJ2-5; TRBD2 agrees at 8 bases. Germline CDR1 and CDR2: MDHEN and SYDVKM. There are 16 residues in the CDR3. V lost 6 bases and J lost 2; bases outside the gene matches: 11. CDR3 sequence reads: CASSLRLAGSQETQYF. The CDR3 nucleotides are TGTGCCAGCAGCTTACGGCTAGCGGGCTCACAAGAGACCCAGTACTTC.

This clone was picked up a small number of times. The chain recombines TRBV7-9 with TRBJ1-3; D is unresolved. V dropped 5 bases and J dropped 0 bases, with 8 bases sitting between them. CDR3 length: 14 residues. Germline loops: CDR1 SEHNR, CDR2 FQNEAQ (reference sequence). CDR3 nucleotide sequence: TGTGCCAGCAGCAAAACTGACTCTGGAAACACCATATATTTT. It encodes CASSKTDSGNTIYF. The variable domain in full, completed from reference TRBV7-9 and TRBJ1-3, reads DTGVSQNPRHKITKRGQNVTFRCDPISEHNRLYWYRQTLGQGPEFLTYFQNEAQLEKSRLLSDRFSAERPKGSFSTLEIQRTEQGDSAMYLCASSKTDSGNTIYFGEGSWLTVV.

Only one count was recorded for this clone. The rearrangement links TRBV7-3 to TRBJ2-1, with TRBD2 identical over 14 bases. The CDR3 runs to 16 residues. V lost 4 bases and J lost 9; bases outside the gene matches: 8. Germline CDR1 SGHTA, CDR2 FQGTGA. In nucleotides, the CDR3 is TGTGCCAGCAGCTCCCCGGGACTAGCGGGAGTTAGTGAGCAGTTCTTC. Its translation: CASSSPGLAGVSEQFF.